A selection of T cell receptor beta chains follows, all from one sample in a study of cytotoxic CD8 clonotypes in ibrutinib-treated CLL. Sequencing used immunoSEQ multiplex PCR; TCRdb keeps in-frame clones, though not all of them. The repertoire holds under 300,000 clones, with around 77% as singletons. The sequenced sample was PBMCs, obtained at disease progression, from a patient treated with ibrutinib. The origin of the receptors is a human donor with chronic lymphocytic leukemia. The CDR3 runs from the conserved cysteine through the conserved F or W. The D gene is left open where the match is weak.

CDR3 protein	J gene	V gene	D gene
CASSETGLWTGELFF	TRBJ2-2	TRBV7-7	.
CASSPRTSGSQGETQYF	TRBJ2-5	TRBV9	TRBD2
CASSRPGLAGELFF	TRBJ2-2	TRBV5-8	TRBD2
CASSSSGARGANVLTF	TRBJ2-6	TRBV19	.
CASSWVDAPGDTQYF	TRBJ2-3	TRBV7-2	.
CASSTWGTSGTGANVLTF	TRBJ2-6	TRBV7-9	TRBD2
CASSPGQGPADTQYF	TRBJ2-3	TRBV13	TRBD1
CASSLEALLAKNIQYF	TRBJ2-4	TRBV7-2	.
CASSLFGAGANVLTF	TRBJ2-6	TRBV7-9	.
CASSPRLAGVFEQFF	TRBJ2-1	TRBV4-1	TRBD2
CSVEFGGYGYTF	TRBJ1-2	TRBV29-1	.
CASRNGRNEQFF	TRBJ2-1	TRBV7-6	.
CASSSRTSGIYNEQFF	TRBJ2-1	TRBV18	TRBD2
CSVGRDNYPYEQYF	TRBJ2-7	TRBV29-1	.
CASSAPGLRGYGYTF	TRBJ1-2	TRBV6-5	.
CASSLGQGQNYGYTF	TRBJ1-2	TRBV7-3	.
CASRPRQRLAKNIQYF	TRBJ2-4	TRBV28	.
CSVKGQHTDTQYF	TRBJ2-3	TRBV29-1	TRBD1
CASSLRSVQEQETQYF	TRBJ2-5	TRBV28	.
CASSTKQGLGEAFF	TRBJ1-1	TRBV11-2	.
CASSFRIRDLSEAFF	TRBJ1-1	TRBV19	.
CASSLFPIRQGANYGYTF	TRBJ1-2	TRBV28	TRBD1
CASSQGLANTGELFF	TRBJ2-2	TRBV4-1	TRBD2
CASRFTGTGGGGYTF	TRBJ1-2	TRBV12-2	.
CASSLSGRSNYGYTF	TRBJ1-2	TRBV5-6	.
CASSDGIYEQYF	TRBJ2-7	TRBV6-5	.
CASSLRTSGGSEQYF	TRBJ2-7	TRBV7-2	TRBD2
CASSLWSLAGSTDTQYF	TRBJ2-3	TRBV28	.
CAIARARDEQYF	TRBJ2-7	TRBV10-3	.
CASSHSGTGNSGYTF	TRBJ1-2	TRBV19	TRBD1
CASSLAVGGPADTQYF	TRBJ2-3	TRBV5-1	.
CASSLGGFGSQPQHF	TRBJ1-5	TRBV7-2	.
CASSPRTDYEQYF	TRBJ2-7	TRBV18	.
CASRQGGNSPLHF	TRBJ1-6	TRBV19	TRBD1
CASSSLSIDVYQPQHF	TRBJ1-5	TRBV28	.
CASSRTSGSYEQYF	TRBJ2-7	TRBV4-3	TRBD2
CASSPGTPGANVLTF	TRBJ2-6	TRBV5-1	.
CASSAPTPSSYNEQFF	TRBJ2-1	TRBV9	.
CASSGGYQPQHF	TRBJ1-5	TRBV28	.
CSASRPPTQYF	TRBJ2-3	TRBV20-1	.
CASSSPGGGYEQYF	TRBJ2-7	TRBV7-6	TRBD2
CASNPGTSGSYNEQFF	TRBJ2-1	TRBV7-9	TRBD2
CSVGPFKGAANWGTEAFF	TRBJ1-1	TRBV29-1	TRBD1
CASSEYTGYTGELFF	TRBJ2-2	TRBV10-2	.
CSVVAGAHPGYTF	TRBJ1-2	TRBV29-1	.
CASSVRAGATGELFF	TRBJ2-2	TRBV9	.
CASSLWGQITEQFF	TRBJ2-1	TRBV5-1	TRBD1
CASSPWTGVGSPLHF	TRBJ1-6	TRBV18	TRBD1
CASSTGQIITDTQYF	TRBJ2-3	TRBV19	.
CASSTPGAGITEAFF	TRBJ1-1	TRBV6-5	.
CASSEAINSYEQYF	TRBJ2-7	TRBV28	.
CASSLVGTGTGGRYGYTF	TRBJ1-2	TRBV7-2	TRBD1
CASSLVSGRNEQFF	TRBJ2-1	TRBV5-1	TRBD2
CASGTSGRSTDTQYF	TRBJ2-3	TRBV25-1	TRBD2
CSARQKTTEAFF	TRBJ1-1	TRBV29-1	.
CASSPLPGLAGGGNEQFF	TRBJ2-1	TRBV19	TRBD2
CASSLVRQLNTEAFF	TRBJ1-1	TRBV7-9	.
CASSSRDRVRQPQHF	TRBJ1-5	TRBV7-2	TRBD1
CASSFDSQETQYF	TRBJ2-5	TRBV7-7	.
CASSKLLAEYYEQYF	TRBJ2-7	TRBV28	TRBD2